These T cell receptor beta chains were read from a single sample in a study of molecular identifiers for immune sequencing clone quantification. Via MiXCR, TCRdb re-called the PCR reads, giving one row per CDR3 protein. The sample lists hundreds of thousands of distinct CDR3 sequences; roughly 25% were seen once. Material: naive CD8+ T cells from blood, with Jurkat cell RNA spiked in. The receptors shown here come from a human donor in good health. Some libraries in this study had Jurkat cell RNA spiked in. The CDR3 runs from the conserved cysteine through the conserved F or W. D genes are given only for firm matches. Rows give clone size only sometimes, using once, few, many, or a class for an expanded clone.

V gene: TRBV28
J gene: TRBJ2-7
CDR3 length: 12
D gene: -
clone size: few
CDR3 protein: CAAEGSHYEQYF
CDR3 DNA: TGTGCCGCGGAGGGGAGTCATTACGAGCAGTACTTC

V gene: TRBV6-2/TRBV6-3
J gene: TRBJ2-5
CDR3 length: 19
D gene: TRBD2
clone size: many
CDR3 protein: CASSYSTRDYSTIQETQYF
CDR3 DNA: TGTGCCAGCAGTTACTCTACCCGGGACTACTCTACAATCCAAGAGACCCAGTACTTC

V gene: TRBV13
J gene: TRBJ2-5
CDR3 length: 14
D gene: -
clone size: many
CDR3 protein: CASSLARPMETQYF
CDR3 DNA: TGTGCCAGCAGCTTGGCCAGGCCAATGGAGACCCAGTACTTC

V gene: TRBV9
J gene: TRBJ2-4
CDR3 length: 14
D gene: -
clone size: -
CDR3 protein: CASSVDGSDDIQYF
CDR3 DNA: TGTGCCAGCAGCGTAGATGGTAGCGATGACATTCAGTACTTC

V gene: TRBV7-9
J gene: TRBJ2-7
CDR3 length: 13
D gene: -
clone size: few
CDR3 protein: CASSERTTYEQYF
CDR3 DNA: TGTGCCAGCAGCGAACGGACAACCTACGAGCAGTACTTC

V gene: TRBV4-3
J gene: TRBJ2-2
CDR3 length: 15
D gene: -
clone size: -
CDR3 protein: CASSQDLAVTGELLF
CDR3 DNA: TGCGCCAGCAGCCAAGATTTAGCGGTTACCGGGGAGCTGCTTTTT

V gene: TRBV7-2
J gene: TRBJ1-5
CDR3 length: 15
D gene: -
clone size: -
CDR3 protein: CASSRDHDSNQPQRF
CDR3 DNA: TGTGCCAGCAGCCGAGATCATGACAGCAATCAGCCCCAGCGTTTT

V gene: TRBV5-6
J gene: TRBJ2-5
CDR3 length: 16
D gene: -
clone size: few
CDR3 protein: CASSLGTHPGRETQYF
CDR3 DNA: TGTGCCAGCAGCTTGGGGACTCACCCAGGTCGGGAGACCCAGTACTTC

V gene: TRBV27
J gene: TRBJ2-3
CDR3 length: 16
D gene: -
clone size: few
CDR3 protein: CASSFSGQGRADTQYF
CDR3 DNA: TGTGCCAGCAGTTTCTCGGGTCAGGGGAGGGCAGATACGCAGTATTTT

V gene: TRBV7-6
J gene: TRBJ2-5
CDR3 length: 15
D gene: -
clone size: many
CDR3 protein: CASSSGKIGGETQYF
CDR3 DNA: TGTGCCAGCAGCTCAGGGAAGATAGGAGGAGAGACCCAGTACTTC

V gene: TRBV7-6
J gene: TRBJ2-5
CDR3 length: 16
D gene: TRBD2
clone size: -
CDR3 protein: CASSLGTSGFRETQYF
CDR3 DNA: TGTGCCAGCAGCTTGGGGACTAGCGGGTTCCGAGAGACCCAGTACTTC

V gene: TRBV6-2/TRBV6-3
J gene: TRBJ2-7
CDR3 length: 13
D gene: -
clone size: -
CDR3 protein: CASSYHLRGEQYF
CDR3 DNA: TGTGCCAGCAGTTACCACCTCCGGGGGGAGCAGTACTTC

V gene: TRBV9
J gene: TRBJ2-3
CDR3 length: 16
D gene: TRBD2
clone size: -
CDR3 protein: CASSEYSGPGSDTQYF
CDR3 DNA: TGTGCCAGCAGCGAGTATAGCGGGCCGGGGTCAGATACGCAGTATTTT

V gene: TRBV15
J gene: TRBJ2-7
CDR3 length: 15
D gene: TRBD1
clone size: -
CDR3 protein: CATSTRQGNEYEQYF
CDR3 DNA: TGTGCCACCAGCACCCGACAGGGGAATGAGTACGAGCAGTACTTC

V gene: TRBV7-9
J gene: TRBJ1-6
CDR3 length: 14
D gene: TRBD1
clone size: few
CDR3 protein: CASRPDRDNSPLHF
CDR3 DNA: TGTGCCAGCAGGCCGGACAGGGATAATTCACCCCTCCACTTT

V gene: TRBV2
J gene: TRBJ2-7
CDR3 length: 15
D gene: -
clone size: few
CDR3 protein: CASSPIYRSSYELYF
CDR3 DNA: TGTGCCAGCAGTCCTATATACAGGAGCTCCTACGAGCTGTACTTC